This T cell receptor (beta chain) was found in a study of post-analysis software for immune sequencing data (dated by TCRdb to between 2014 and 2016). Background on the whole study: The recorded disease courses included relapsing-remitting, secondary progressive and progressive-relapsing multiple sclerosis, and some patients had no subtype annotation. The patient repertoires were set against about 12 previously published healthy control repertoires from donors whose ages ranged from 6 to 25 years. A subset of samples was prepared in parallel using single-end sample barcoding, then pooled and co-amplified after Illumina adapter ligation.

Library generation was performed with PCR. For sequencing, an Illumina HiSeq 2500 was employed. To reduce PCR and sequencing biases, unique molecular identifiers were built into the TCR beta cDNA libraries. Every 1 to 10 million input T cells yielded roughly 0.5 million cDNA molecules, meaning each molecule approximated one T cell. The same protocol used for the earlier healthy control dataset was applied to prepare and sequence the patient libraries. Within a given batch, samples were prepared together, multiplexed and sequenced on the same HiSeq lane. The study's own analysis went as follows. Raw barcoded reads were processed with MIGEC, discarding single-read molecular identifier groups before consensus assembly and CDR3 extraction. Clonotype tables were post-analysed with VDJtools, and diversity was normalized by down-sampling all datasets to the smallest sample size. Repertoire overlap clustering matched CDR3 amino acid but not nucleotide sequences to correct batch-related cross-sample contamination. TCRdb passed the public sequencing reads through fastp at Q25 and MiXCR, retaining productive beta sequences. Identical CDR3 protein sequences are pooled into one entry, listed with their most common genes and DNA. The V and J calls and clone size are TCRdb's, not the authors'. In this sample the table shows 550,000 to 700,000 distinct CDR3 sequences, 44% of which occur a single time. Clones ranked in the top ten supply roughly 1.7% of the sample.

The full study reports these points: Multiple sclerosis patients had significantly lower normalized Chao1 diversity than controls, a result that suggests substantial peripheral T-cell clonal expansion. Direct clustering with F measure showed strong co-clustering of samples prepared in the same batch, prompting a batch-effect correction. Patients showed significantly higher frequencies than controls for 4 or 5 TRBV segments, among them TRBV5-6, TRBV5-1 and TRBV20-1. The control group was slightly older than the multiple sclerosis patient group.

To demonstrate the VDJtools post-analysis software, the study profiled TCR beta repertoires from the peripheral blood of around 13 young patients with multiple sclerosis. The multiple sclerosis patients were children and adolescents between about 6 and 16 years of age. Note on this clonotype: There is no known antigen for this receptor. No quality values exist for individual bases; no much larger clone is one base distant.

V and J lose 4 bases and 1 base, and a span of 14 bases separates them. CDR1 and CDR2 were assigned from the germline V gene as SGHDN and FVKESK. The CDR3, from cysteine to phenylalanine, totals 15 residues. Only CDR3 DNA remains: 45 bases, in frame from the first base. The sample taken for sequencing was blood. The chain employs TRBV14 and TRBJ2-7; matching of 5 bases hints at TRBD1 as the D gene. The TCR sequence derives from a girl between 10 and 17 years old with multiple sclerosis. The CDR3 reads as follows: CASSRLVDTSYEQYF. The DNA sequence is given as TGTGCCAGCAGCCGCCTGGTGGACACTTCCTACGAGCAGTACTTC.